This is a list of T cell receptor beta chains from one sample in a study of shared clonotypes between healthy human individuals. TCRdb's table, derived via immunoSEQ multiplex PCR, lists solely in-frame clones and lacks some. Altogether about 1 million clones are present, about 75% being singletons, with the ten largest covering approximately 1.5%. The sequenced material came from memory CD4+ T cells sorted from blood. The receptors come from a man between 18 and 29 years old in good health. The CDR3 runs from the conserved cysteine through the conserved F or W. Fields, in order: clone size, J gene, V gene, D gene, CDR3 protein, CDR3 DNA. A D gene is named only where the DNA matches it firmly. The size of a clone is reported for some rows only, either as once, few or many, or as a class for expanded clones.

size: .; J: TRBJ2-7; V: TRBV5-6; D: TRBD2; CDR3: CASGIAGLSYEQYF; DNA: TGTGCCAGCGGGATAGCGGGTCTCTCCTACGAGCAGTACTTC
size: .; J: TRBJ2-5; V: TRBV6-6; D: .; CDR3: CASSYVGNEETQYF; DNA: TGTGCCAGCAGTTACGTGGGTAACGAGGAGACCCAGTACTTC
size: .; J: TRBJ1-4; V: TRBV11-2; D: .; CDR3: CASSRGQRNEKLFF; DNA: TGTGCCAGCAGCCGCGGACAGAGGAATGAAAAACTGTTTTTT
size: .; J: TRBJ1-5; V: TRBV23-1; D: .; CDR3: CASSQSAPGRRNSNQPQHF; DNA: TGCGCCAGCAGTCAATCGGCCCCTGGACGGAGAAATAGCAATCAGCCCCAGCATTTT
size: .; J: TRBJ2-3; V: TRBV6-1; D: TRBD1; CDR3: CASSDGQGRSDTQYF; DNA: TGTGCCAGCAGTGATGGACAGGGTAGATCAGATACGCAGTATTTT
size: .; J: TRBJ2-7; V: TRBV7-3; D: TRBD2; CDR3: CASSLGSGVSYEQYF; DNA: TGTGCCAGCAGCTTAGGGAGCGGGGTGAGCTACGAGCAGTACTTC
size: .; J: TRBJ1-2; V: TRBV5-4; D: TRBD1; CDR3: CASSFPGQGVGYTF; DNA: TGTGCCAGCAGCTTTCCGGGACAGGGGGTAGGCTACACCTTC
size: once; J: TRBJ1-2; V: TRBV5-1; D: .; CDR3: CASSVLSGGASYGYTF; DNA: TGCGCCAGCAGCGTCCTGTCCGGGGGCGCGTCCTATGGCTACACCTTC
size: .; J: TRBJ2-6; V: TRBV28; D: .; CDR3: CASRGYSGANVLTF; DNA: TGTGCCAGCAGGGGATACTCTGGGGCCAACGTCCTGACTTTC
size: .; J: TRBJ2-7; V: TRBV7-2; D: .; CDR3: CASSLVTRVGEQYF; DNA: TGTGCCAGCAGCTTAGTGACCAGGGTGGGCGAGCAGTACTTC
size: .; J: TRBJ1-3; V: TRBV5-6; D: TRBD1; CDR3: CASSWGTVGSGNTIYF; DNA: TGTGCCAGCAGCTGGGGGACAGTGGGGTCTGGAAACACCATATATTTT
size: .; J: TRBJ1-1; V: TRBV30; D: .; CDR3: CACGLTGTEAFF; DNA: TGTGCCTGCGGACTCACCGGGACTGAAGCTTTCTTT
size: few; J: TRBJ2-7; V: TRBV6-1; D: TRBD1; CDR3: CASSGPGQVPFAAYEQYF; DNA: TGTGCCAGCAGTGGGCCGGGACAGGTTCCTTTTGCCGCTTACGAGCAGTACTTC
size: .; J: TRBJ2-1; V: TRBV11-2; D: TRBD2; CDR3: CASSLSGGKYNEQFF; DNA: TGTGCCAGCAGCTTAAGCGGGGGGAAATACAATGAGCAGTTCTTC
size: few; J: TRBJ1-6; V: TRBV7-2; D: .; CDR3: CASSSRHLASPLHF; DNA: TGTGCCAGCAGCTCCCGACACTTGGCTTCACCCCTCCACTTT
size: .; J: TRBJ2-7; V: TRBV2; D: .; CDR3: CASSEALGSPYEQYF; DNA: TGTGCCAGCAGTGAAGCGCTTGGCAGTCCCTACGAGCAGTACTTC